Presented here are 24 T cell receptor beta chains from one specimen sequenced in a study of shared clonotypes between healthy human individuals. TCRdb's table, derived via immunoSEQ multiplex PCR, lists solely in-frame clones and lacks some. This table has about 2.2 million clones, 85% to 95% appearing once. Positive CCR7 selection of CD45RO-negative cells yielded the naive CD8 cells, and terminally differentiated effector memory CD45RA+ cells were excluded. Sequencing was done on a sample of naive CD8+ T cells from PBMCs. These receptors were taken from a man younger than 35 in good health. Some clones in this sample may be carry-over from other donors' samples.

Only one count was recorded for this clone. The chain joins TRBV5-1 to TRBJ2-7, with 9 positions matching TRBD1. The CDR3 covers 18 residues. The germline gives CDR1 SGHRS, CDR2 YFSETQ. J lost 1 base, V lost 5 bases, and 16 bases had no gene match. This CDR3 is CASRYPGQGGDRSYEQYF. CDR3 DNA sequence: TGCGCCAGCAGGTATCCGGGACAGGGAGGCGATCGGTCCTACGAGCAGTACTTC.

This clone was recorded only once. The CDR3 DNA reads TGTGCCAGCAGGACCGGGACGGAAGCCTACGAGCAGTACTTC. Protein: CASRTGTEAYEQYF. The chain couples TRBV6-5 to TRBJ2-7; D could derive from TRBD1 or TRBD2 (5 bases each). The germline V gene has CDR1 MNHEY and CDR2 SVGAGI. The CDR3 spans 14 residues. Trimming cost V 6 bases and J 2 bases, with 14 bases left between them.

The chain combines TRBV7-3 with TRBJ2-7; a possible D gene is TRBD2 (5 bases). This CDR3 spans 16 amino acids. V lost 4 bases to trimming and J lost 0 bases, with 16 bases between them. Germline CDR1 SGHTA, CDR2 FQGTGA. The CDR3 protein is CASSCGLNPSSYEQYF. The DNA of the CDR3 is TGTGCCAGCAGCTGCGGACTGAACCCCAGCTCCTACGAGCAGTACTTC.

This chain connects TRBV19 to TRBJ2-7; weak D call: TRBD1 (6 bases). Germline V gene data show CDR1 as LNHDA and CDR2 as SQIVND (reference sequence). CDR3 length: 14 residues. V was shortened by 6 bases and J by 2 bases, with 14 bases between the two germline ends. The DNA of the CDR3 is TGTGCCAGTAGGCACAGGGCCACCACCTACGAGCAGTACTTC. Residues: CASRHRATTYEQYF. The whole variable domain, remainder taken from reference TRBV19 and TRBJ2-7, is DGGITQSPKYLFRKEGQNVTLSCEQNLNHDAMYWYRQDPGQGLRLIYYSQIVNDFQKGDIAEGYSVSREKKESFPLTVTSAQKNPTAFYLCASRHRATTYEQYFGPGTRLTVT.

The V call is TRBV5-6, the J call TRBJ2-1; 8 bases map to TRBD2. The trim removed 3 bases at V and 8 bases at J, leaving 7 bases unmatched. The length of the CDR3 is 14 residues. Looked up from germline, CDR1 is SGHDT and CDR2 is YYEEEE. The CDR3 reads CASSYSGARDEQFF. The CDR3 region has the DNA TGTGCCAGCAGCTATAGCGGGGCCCGGGATGAGCAGTTCTTC.

The V gene is TRBV7-2, the J gene TRBJ1-1, with TRBD1 matching over 7 bases. This CDR3 spans 15 amino acids. Trimming cost V 5 bases and J 1 base; bases outside gene matches: 7. CDR1 and CDR2 (germline): SGHTA, FQGNSA. The CDR3 spells CASSPRGGGNTEAFF. The CDR3 nucleotides read TGTGCCAGCAGCCCCAGGGGGGGCGGGAACACTGAAGCTTTCTTT.

The chain employs TRBV10-1 and TRBJ2-7, with 11 bases identical to TRBD2. The J segment lost 6 bases and the V segment lost 0 bases, leaving 10 bases of the junction unmatched. Germline V gene data show CDR1 as WNHNN and CDR2 as SYGVQD (reference sequence). The CDR3 has 17 residues. The CDR3 is CASSESGASGRPLEQYF. Written as DNA, the CDR3 is TGCGCCAGCAGTGAGTCTGGGGCTAGCGGGAGGCCCCTCGAGCAGTACTTC.

The gene calls are TRBV7-2 and TRBJ1-1, with TRBD1 as a possible D gene (5 bases). Germline V gene data show CDR1 as SGHTA and CDR2 as FQGNSA. The CDR3 has 14 residues. The ends were cut back, 0 bases at V and 1 base at J, with 6 bases in the middle. The CDR3 DNA reads as TGTGCCAGCAGCTTAGCAGGGGCGAACACTGAAGCTTTCTTT. Translated, it gives CASSLAGANTEAFF.

This clone was counted only a few times. The J gene is TRBJ2-2, the V gene TRBV7-3, with a weak D call TRBD2 (5 bases). CDR3 length: 15 amino acids. The germline V and J ends were trimmed by 4 bases and 3 bases, with 12 bases remaining between them. Germline V gene lookup returns CDR1 SGHTA and CDR2 FQGTGA. The CDR3 DNA reads as TGTGCCAGCAGCTCGCATCTCGGGGACACCGGGGAGCTGTTTTTT. Its translation is CASSSHLGDTGELFF.

The V call is TRBV6-1, the J call TRBJ2-1; the D is unclear. The V gene lost 5 bases and the J gene lost 3 bases, with 11 bases spanning the gap. This CDR3 is built from 14 residues. Germline V gene data show CDR1 as MNHNS and CDR2 as SASEGT. The CDR3 DNA reads TGTGCCAGCAGTCCCAGGCCCAACTACAATGAGCAGTTCTTC. It is translated as CASSPRPNYNEQFF.

The rearrangement uses TRBV5-6 and TRBJ2-7, with a possible D match to TRBD1 (6 bases). This CDR3 comprises 14 residues. Between the trimmed V and J ends, which lost 0 bases and 5 bases, there was a span of 12 bases. CDR1 is SGHDT and CDR2 is YYEEEE in the germline V gene. CDR3 sequence reads: CASSLGNRVHEQYF. The CDR3 coding sequence is TGTGCCAGCAGCTTGGGTAACAGGGTACACGAGCAGTACTTC.

The chain has TRBV2 and TRBJ2-1; a possible D gene is TRBD2 (6 bases). The V gene's germline CDR1 is SNHLY and CDR2 FYNNEI. The ends were cut back, 8 bases at V and 7 bases at J, with 18 bases in the middle. This CDR3 spans 14 amino acids. This CDR3 is CASRSPGRENEQFF. CDR3 nucleotide sequence: TGTGCCAGCCGATCTCCGGGACGGGAGAATGAGCAGTTCTTC.

This chain links TRBV27 with TRBJ1-5; possibly TRBD1 for D (5 bases). The ends were cut back, 6 bases at V and 2 bases at J, with 11 bases in the middle. The CDR3 is 14 residues long. The V gene's germline CDR1 is MNHEY and CDR2 SMNVEV (reference sequence). The CDR3 bases are TGTGCCAGCAGGGGGCGGCTGGGCAATCAGCCCCAGCATTTT. Translating gives CASRGRLGNQPQHF.

The V and J genes are TRBV25-1 and TRBJ1-5, with D perhaps TRBD1 (6 bases). V lost 4 bases and J 0 bases, leaving 7 bases between the germline ends. From germline, CDR1 is MGHDK and CDR2 SYGVNS. This CDR3 contains 14 residues. As DNA, the CDR3 is TGTGCCAGCAGTGCAGGGGCTAGCAATCAGCCCCAGCATTTT. The encoded protein is CASSAGASNQPQHF.

V is TRBV12-5 and J is TRBJ2-1, with D tentatively TRBD1 (5 bases). Per germline, CDR1 LGHNT and CDR2 FRNRAP. The CDR3 runs to 12 residues. The V gene lost 3 bases and the J gene lost 7 bases, with 7 bases spanning the gap. CDR3 sequence (DNA): TGTGCTAGTGGTTTCAGGGTTAATGAGCAGTTCTTC. Translating gives CASGFRVNEQFF. Supplemented by reference TRBV12-5 and TRBJ2-1, the full variable domain reads DARVTQTPRHKVTEMGQEVTMRCQPILGHNTVFWYRQTMMQGLELLAYFRNRAPLDDSGMPKDRFSAEMPDATLATLKIQPSEPRDSAVYFCASGFRVNEQFFGPGTRLTVL.

The V and J genes are TRBV6-1 and TRBJ2-7; the D is unclear. There are 11 residues in the CDR3. The germline gives CDR1 MNHNS, CDR2 SASEGT. V shed 6 bases and J shed 3 bases, with 6 bases lying between them. The CDR3: CASSRDYEQYF. The CDR3, as DNA: TGTGCCAGCAGCCGAGACTACGAGCAGTACTTC.

The chain couples TRBV7-3 to TRBJ2-5, with D possibly matching TRBD2 (7 bases). The V gene lost 4 bases and the J gene lost 5 bases, with 17 bases spanning the gap. The V gene's germline CDR1 is SGHTA and CDR2 FQGTGA. The CDR3 sequence is 15 residues long. This CDR3 reads CASSWTGGGSETQYF. The CDR3 DNA follows: TGTGCCAGCAGCTGGACTGGCGGGGGCTCTGAGACCCAGTACTTC.

This chain links TRBV29-1 with TRBJ2-1; TRBD2 agrees at 7 bases. The CDR3 extends over 14 amino acids. Germline-derived CDR1 and CDR2 are SQVTM and ANQGSEA. Losses at the gene ends were 5 bases for V and 4 bases for J; bases not matched to a gene: 8. DNA for the CDR3: TGCAGCGTTCGGGCTAGCGGCCCTTACAATGAGCAGTTCTTC. Protein product: CSVRASGPYNEQFF.

This chain uses TRBV28 with TRBJ2-1, with 7 bases matching TRBD2. J gave up 2 bases and V 5 bases, and 9 bases lay outside the gene matches. CDR3 length: 16 residues. Germline CDR1 and CDR2: MDHEN and SYDVKM. CDR3: CASSRPTSRTYNEQFF. The CDR3 DNA reads as TGTGCCAGCAGTCGTCCGACTAGCAGAACCTACAATGAGCAGTTCTTC.

This clone has a single count. V is TRBV9 and J is TRBJ2-7; D not certain. There are 14 residues in the CDR3. V gave up 2 bases and J gave up 2 bases, with 11 bases separating them. Germline CDR1 is SGDLS and CDR2 is YYNGEE. CDR3 in amino acids: CASSVSGSAYEQYF. CDR3 coding DNA: TGTGCCAGCAGCGTCTCCGGGTCCGCCTACGAGCAGTACTTC.

The V and J genes are TRBV4-3 and TRBJ2-1, with 7 bases aligning to TRBD1. J was trimmed by 0 bases and V by 3 bases; bases with no gene match: 11. CDR3 length equals 18 residues. Per germline, CDR1 LGHNA and CDR2 YSLEER. In DNA, the CDR3 is TGCGCCAGCAGCCACGAAGGGACAGCCTCGAGCTCCTACAATGAGCAGTTCTTC. Protein: CASSHEGTASSSYNEQFF.

The chain uses TRBV28 and TRBJ1-1; 8 positions match TRBD1. The junction had 0 bases not matched to a gene; V was cut back by 8 bases and J by 1 base. This CDR3 region has 12 residues. Germline lookup yields CDR1 MDHEN and CDR2 SYDVKM. The CDR3 region is CASDRGNTEAFF. Here the CDR3 DNA reads TGTGCCAGCGACAGGGGGAACACTGAAGCTTTCTTT. The full variable domain, its missing parts supplied by reference TRBV28 and TRBJ1-1, is DVKVTQSSRYLVKRTGEKVFLECVQDMDHENMFWYRQDPGLGLRLIYFSYDVKMKEKGDIPEGYSVSREKKERFSLILESASTNQTSMYLCASDRGNTEAFFGQGTRLTVV.

This rearrangement joins TRBV28 to TRBJ2-6, with a weak D call TRBD2 (6 bases). The V gene's germline CDR1 is MDHEN and CDR2 SYDVKM. Trimming took 5 bases from V and 2 from J, leaving 10 bases between them. The CDR3 is 15 residues long. CDR3 nucleotide sequence: TGTGCCAGCAGTAGAAGGGAGGCTGGGGCCAACGTCCTGACTTTC. Its translation: CASSRREAGANVLTF.

CDR3 protein: CASSYLGRGSEQYF. DNA for the CDR3: TGTGCCAGCAGCTACCTAGGGCGGGGGAGCGAGCAGTACTTC. The chain is built from TRBV28 and TRBJ2-7; TRBD2 aligns across 7 bases. Germline V lookup: CDR1 MDHEN, CDR2 SYDVKM. This CDR3 region has 14 residues. The V gene end was trimmed by 6 bases and the J gene end by 6 bases; junction bases not matched to a gene: 11.